The clone carrying this T cell receptor (beta chain) was detected only a few times. Antigen unknown. Germline V lookup: CDR1 SGHRS, CDR2 YFSETQ. The CDR3 totals 13 residues. V lost 1 base to trimming and J lost 6 bases, with 8 bases between them. Drawn from each donor were approximately 9.2 milliliters of peripheral blood. This sample is part of a study of blood T cells in healthy people across ages. Study-level findings and limits: Greater diversity and more naive CD4+ cells were seen in long-lived donors than in aged donors. From one million sequenced T cells, diversity estimates were lower bounds.

With a J-beta primer mix and a sample-barcoded 5' primer, a second PCR ran about 6 to 11 cycles. TCRdb re-analysed the 5' RACE reads in MiXCR, keeping a single row per CDR3 protein. The sample holds 550,000 to 700,000 distinct CDR3 sequences, roughly 29% seen once. Material for sequencing was blood. V usage is TRBV5-1 and J usage is TRBJ2-1; no firm D call. This TCR derives from a woman between 65 and 79 years old in good health. CDR3 coding DNA: TGCGCCAGCAGCTTGATGGCGCGCAATGAGCAGTTCTTC. Translated, it gives CASSLMARNEQFF.